One sample yielded the 17 T cell receptor beta chains listed below, sequenced in a study of T cell repertoires in cytomegalovirus infection. In TCRdb, the reads were re-called with MiXCR into one record per CDR3 protein. The sample consists of 450,000 to 600,000 distinct CDR3 sequences, about 42% of them appearing once. These receptors are not linked to any known antigen. The starting material was cultured PBMCs, obtained from culture after CMV antigen stimulation. The source of these receptors is a human donor in good health (CMV status not recorded). Some clones in this sample may be carry-over from other donors' samples.

The chain couples TRBV6-1 to TRBJ1-5; 7 nucleotides match TRBD1. Losses at the gene ends were 5 bases for V and 5 bases for J; bases not matched to a gene: 9. Germline V CDR1 and CDR2: MNHNS, SASEGT. This CDR3 is built from 15 residues. CDR3 coding DNA: TGTGCCAGCAGTCAAGACAGGGCGGACTATCAGCCCCAGCATTTT. Its translation is CASSQDRADYQPQHF.

V and J are TRBV20-1 and TRBJ2-7, with 7 bases aligning to TRBD1. J lost 2 bases, V lost 7 bases, and 11 bases had no gene match. The CDR3 runs 14 residues. Germline V gives CDR1 DFQATT, CDR2 SNEGSKA (reference sequence). The CDR3 region has the DNA TGCAGTGTTCCTCGGGACAGTGGGACCTACGAGCAGTACTTC. The encoded protein is CSVPRDSGTYEQYF.

This clonotype was seen only a few times. The CDR3 bases are TGTGCTAGTGGTTCCCAGACTAGCGGGCAGGCGAACACCGGGGAGCTGTTTTTT. Translated: CASGSQTSGQANTGELFF. The chain employs TRBV12-5 and TRBJ2-2, with 10 bases fitting TRBD2. The CDR3 consists of 18 residues. The V gene's germline CDR1 is LGHNT and CDR2 FRNRAP. The J segment lost 0 bases and the V segment lost 4 bases, leaving 8 bases of the junction unmatched.

This clonotype was seen a few times. The chain is built from TRBV7-9 and TRBJ1-2, with 7 bases that match TRBD1. Germline CDR1 SEHNR, CDR2 FQNEAQ (reference sequence). There are 12 residues in the CDR3. J lost 7 bases, V lost 2 bases, and 1 base had no gene match. In DNA, the CDR3 is TGTGCCAGCAGCTTACACAGGGGTGGCTACACCTTC. Translation: CASSLHRGGYTF.

The rearrangement links TRBV7-2 to TRBJ1-6; D uncertain. V lost 1 base and J lost 7, with 11 bases in between. From germline, CDR1 is SGHTA and CDR2 FQGNSA. The CDR3 length is 15 residues. The CDR3 DNA follows: TGTGCCAGCAGCTTAGTTGTGGTGGGGAATTCACCCCTCCACTTT. Translating it yields CASSLVVVGNSPLHF.

This clonotype was observed a few times. This chain joins TRBV11-1 and TRBJ2-1; 9 nucleotides align to TRBD1. The germline gives CDR1 SGHAT, CDR2 FQDESV (reference sequence). The CDR3 consists of 16 residues. V shed 0 bases and J 8 bases; nucleotides not matched to a gene: 8. CDR3 nucleotide sequence: TGTGCCAGCAGCTTAGCGCCTGGGACAGGGTTCGATGAGCAGTTCTTC. Residues: CASSLAPGTGFDEQFF.

The chain uses TRBV7-2 and TRBJ2-7; tentatively, D is TRBD1 (5 bases). This CDR3 has 15 residues. Germline CDR1 SGHTA, CDR2 FQGNSA. V dropped 5 bases and J dropped 3 bases, with 17 bases sitting between them. The CDR3 coding sequence is TGTGCCAGCAGCCGGGCGACAGCTCTTTACTACGAGCAGTACTTC. The encoded protein is CASSRATALYYEQYF.

The sample holds a few counts of this clonotype. The CDR3 DNA sequence: TGTGCCAGCAGCCTGATGATCACTGAAGCTTTCTTT. This gives the protein CASSLMITEAFF. The rearrangement links TRBV7-9 to TRBJ1-1; no definite D call. V dropped 5 bases and J dropped 4 bases, with 8 bases sitting between them. The CDR3 extends over 12 amino acids. Germline-derived CDR1 and CDR2 are SEHNR and FQNEAQ (reference sequence).

This clonotype was found a few times. J is TRBJ2-1 and V is TRBV19; a possible D gene is TRBD1 (5 bases). There are 14 residues in the CDR3. CDR1 and CDR2 (germline): LNHDA, SQIVND (reference sequence). The V end lost 0 bases, the J end lost 7 bases, and 10 bases lay between the germline ends. The CDR3 region is CASSIEISGNEQFF. The CDR3, as DNA: TGTGCCAGTAGTATAGAAATATCAGGGAATGAGCAGTTCTTC.

The J gene is TRBJ1-2, the V gene TRBV12-5, with 10 positions matching TRBD1. In germline, CDR1 is LGHNT, CDR2 FRNRAP. This CDR3 has 16 amino acids. V shed 5 bases and J 4 bases; nucleotides not matched to a gene: 10. The CDR3 nucleotides read TGTGCTAGTGGTATCACGACAGGGGGCTTAGTCTATGGCTACACCTTC. Protein: CASGITTGGLVYGYTF.

This clonotype was counted only a few times. The chain carries TRBV7-8 and TRBJ2-3; the match to TRBD2 covers 9 bases. CDR1 and CDR2 (germline): SGHVS, FQNEAQ. This CDR3 is 14 amino acids long. V shed 7 bases and J 6 bases; nucleotides not matched to a gene: 8. CDR3 bases: TGTGCCAGCACCCCAGTAGCGGGAGAGGATACGCAGTATTTT. This codes for CASTPVAGEDTQYF.

The table lists this clonotype with a few counts. V gene TRBV4-3 combines with J gene TRBJ2-4; 9 bases align to TRBD2. After removal of 4 bases from V and 1 base from J, the junction contained 8 bases not matched to a gene. The germline V gene has CDR1 LGHNA and CDR2 YSLEER. This CDR3 spans 17 amino acids. The CDR3 loop reads CASSRSVAGVAKNIQYF. CDR3 sequence (DNA): TGCGCCAGCAGCCGAAGCGTAGCGGGAGTTGCCAAAAACATTCAGTACTTC.

The chain carries TRBV10-3 and TRBJ1-1; the D gene is possibly TRBD1 (6 bases). Trimming cost V 0 bases and J 3 bases, with 8 bases left between them. CDR3 size: 14 residues. Germline CDR1 ENHRY, CDR2 SYGVKD. CDR3 coding DNA: TGTGCCATCAGTGAGTCTAGGGGGGACACTGAAGCTTTCTTT. It yields the protein CAISESRGDTEAFF.

The V gene is TRBV6-1, the J gene TRBJ2-6, with TRBD2 matching over 12 bases. The CDR3 sequence is 18 residues long. The germline V gene has CDR1 MNHNS and CDR2 SASEGT. V shed 7 bases and J 4 bases; nucleotides not matched to a gene: 11. The CDR3 spells CASTRRLAGVAGANVLTF. The CDR3 DNA is TGTGCCAGCACCCGACGACTAGCGGGAGTTGCAGGGGCCAACGTCCTGACTTTC.

The chain combines TRBV27 with TRBJ2-5; 7 bases match TRBD1. Germline trimming cut 5 bases from V and 7 bases from J; bases unmatched to any gene: 7. The germline CDR1 and CDR2 sequences are MNHEY and SMNVEV (reference sequence). This CDR3 spans 13 amino acids. The CDR3: CASSRRDRATQYF. DNA of the CDR3: TGTGCCAGCAGTCGAAGGGACAGAGCGACCCAGTACTTC.

This clonotype has only a few counts. The chain recombines TRBV12-3 or TRBV12-4 with TRBJ2-7, with TRBD1 identical over 10 bases. With 8 bases clipped from V and 2 bases from J, the junction kept 3 bases outside the gene matches. This CDR3 is built from 13 residues. The CDR3 protein is CASWGQGTYEQYF. The CDR3 DNA reads TGTGCCAGCTGGGGACAGGGGACCTACGAGCAGTACTTC.

This clonotype was detected only a few times. The chain links TRBV27 to TRBJ2-7, with 8 bases fitting TRBD2. J gave up 3 bases and V 3 bases, and 4 bases lay outside the gene matches. This CDR3 region has 14 residues. From germline, CDR1 is MNHEY and CDR2 SMNVEV (reference sequence). The CDR3 protein is CASSLRRGGYEQYF. CDR3 DNA: TGTGCCAGCAGTTTGAGACGGGGGGGCTACGAGCAGTACTTC.